The rows below give T cell receptor beta chains drawn from one sample of a study of a mutant IDH1 vaccine in newly diagnosed glioma. Clones were sequenced by immunoSEQ multiplex PCR, and TCRdb holds only the in-frame ones, with some missing. The data contain about 68,000 clones, around 79% of them singletons. This sample comprised PBMCs, obtained from a glioma patient treated with radiotherapy, temozolomide or both. Receptors originate from a man aged 50-59 years with glioma. The CDR3 runs from the conserved cysteine through the conserved F or W. Each record gives: D gene, J gene, clone size, V gene, CDR3 DNA, CDR3 protein. The D gene is left open where the match is weak. Not every row has a clone size; where given, it reads once, few, many or a size class.

-	TRBJ2-2	-	TRBV5-4	TGTGCCAGCAGCTCGGGACTGAGCACCGGGGAGCTGTTTTTT	CASSSGLSTGELFF
TRBD2	TRBJ2-7	few	TRBV13	TGTGCCAGCAGCAGGGAGGGAGACTACGAGCAGTACTTC	CASSREGDYEQYF
-	TRBJ2-5	-	TRBV27	TGTGCCAGCAGTTCCATCAATTGGAGGGAGACCCAGTACTTC	CASSSINWRETQYF
-	TRBJ1-1	few	TRBV30	TGTGCCTGGAGTGAGTTGATCGGCACTGAAGCTTTCTTT	CAWSELIGTEAFF
-	TRBJ1-2	-	TRBV29-1	TGCAGCGCCCAGGAGGGAACCTATGGCTACACCTTC	CSAQEGTYGYTF
-	TRBJ2-7	-	TRBV25-1	TGTGCCAGCAGTGAATATTCGGCGGGGAGGCCCTACGAGCAGTACTTC	CASSEYSAGRPYEQYF
TRBD1	TRBJ1-4	many	TRBV19	TGTGCCAGTAACAGGGGTCTTGGTGAAAAACTGTTTTTT	CASNRGLGEKLFF
-	TRBJ1-6	once	TRBV6-6	TGTGCCAGCAGCCCTCTTGCGGACAGTCCCAAACCACCCCTCCACTTT	CASSPLADSPKPPLHF
-	TRBJ1-1	once	TRBV6-6	TGTGCCAGCAGTTACGGGGGGGCAGGGCAGGGCACTGAAGCTTTCTTT	CASSYGGAGQGTEAFF
-	TRBJ1-1	-	TRBV7-2	TGTGCCACCGGAGGTAGCCCGAACACTGAAGCTTTCTTT	CATGGSPNTEAFF
-	TRBJ1-1	-	TRBV4-1	TGCGCCAGCAGCCCAGGGAACACTGAAGCTTTCTTT	CASSPGNTEAFF
-	TRBJ2-2	-	TRBV7-8	TGTGCCAGCCCTAGGGGGGGGCGGAACACCGGGGAGCTGTTTTTT	CASPRGGRNTGELFF
TRBD1	TRBJ1-1	-	TRBV6-6	TGTGCCAGCAGCCGCACAGGGGGAACTGAAGCTTTCTTT	CASSRTGGTEAFF
TRBD1	TRBJ1-2	-	TRBV9	TGTGCCAGCAGCGACCACGGGACAGGGAATGGCTACACCTTC	CASSDHGTGNGYTF
TRBD1	TRBJ2-1	-	TRBV19	TGTGCCAGTAGTATGGGGCAGGGGGCTAGGGGTGAGCAGTTCTTC	CASSMGQGARGEQFF
TRBD2	TRBJ2-3	few	TRBV5-1	TGCGCCAGCAGCCCCCCCCTAGCGGGGGGGCCCGATACGCAGTATTTT	CASSPPLAGGPDTQYF
-	TRBJ1-1	-	TRBV5-6	TGTGCCAGCAGGCGTACAGGACTCATGAACACTGAAGCTTTCTTT	CASRRTGLMNTEAFF
-	TRBJ2-1	-	TRBV9	TGTGCCAGCAGCGTAATAGGAACGCCCAACAATGAGCAGTTCTTC	CASSVIGTPNNEQFF
-	TRBJ2-7	-	TRBV5-8	TGTGCCAGCAGCCGGACCGATACAGGGATGTCCGAGCAGTACTTC	CASSRTDTGMSEQYF
TRBD1	TRBJ2-7	-	TRBV7-8	TGTGCCAGCAGCTTAGCTTGGACAGGGGCCTACGAGCAGTACTTC	CASSLAWTGAYEQYF
TRBD2	TRBJ2-7	-	TRBV15	TGTGCCACCAGCAGCCGACGGGAGGGAAACGAGCAGTACTTC	CATSSRREGNEQYF
TRBD2	TRBJ2-2	-	TRBV27	TGTGCCAGCAGTTTACGGCGGGGGAGCACCGGGGAGCTGTTTTTT	CASSLRRGSTGELFF
-	TRBJ2-2	-	TRBV6-1	TGTGCCAGCAATAGAAACGGGGCGAACACCGGGGAGCTGTTTTTT	CASNRNGANTGELFF
TRBD1	TRBJ1-2	-	TRBV7-9	TGTGCCAGCAGCCCCGCCGGGACAGGGAGGAATGGCTACACCTTC	CASSPAGTGRNGYTF
TRBD2	TRBJ2-3	-	TRBV4-2	TGTGCCAGCAGCCCTCACCTGCGGGGGGAGGGCACAGATACGCAGTATTTT	CASSPHLRGEGTDTQYF
-	TRBJ1-6	-	TRBV7-2	TGTGCCAGCAGCTCCCCTTCTTCACCCCTCCACTTT	CASSSPSSPLHF
-	TRBJ2-7	-	TRBV7-9	TGTGCCAGCAGCTTAGCGGTCGGCTCCTACGAGCAGTACTTC	CASSLAVGSYEQYF
-	TRBJ1-1	-	TRBV9	TGTGCCAGCAGCGTAGGGCGGACAGTTAACACTGAAGCTTTCTTT	CASSVGRTVNTEAFF
-	TRBJ1-1	-	TRBV30	TGTGCCTGGAGGTTAGACAGTACTGAAGCTTTCTTT	CAWRLDSTEAFF
-	TRBJ2-7	-	TRBV2	TGTGCCAGCAGTGCAGGGAACGAGCAGTACTTC	CASSAGNEQYF
-	TRBJ2-7	-	TRBV27	TGTGCCAGCAGTTTAGGAATCCAGGGCTCCTACGAGCAGTACTTC	CASSLGIQGSYEQYF
-	TRBJ2-1	-	TRBV25-1	TGTGCCAGCAGTCCCTACAGGAGTACTAGCTACAATGAGCAGTTCTTC	CASSPYRSTSYNEQFF
-	TRBJ1-1	few	TRBV10-2	TGCGCCAGCAGTGAGGGCAAGAACACTGAAGCTTTCTTT	CASSEGKNTEAFF